A single sample gave rise to the 20 T cell receptor beta chains below, sequenced in a study of T-cell memory formation after mild COVID-19. TCRdb reanalysed the 5' RACE reads using MiXCR and keeps one entry per CDR3 protein. In the table there are under 450,000 distinct CDR3 sequences, 13% to 15% of which are singletons. Sequencing input: PBMCs or a T cell subset sorted from them (not recorded which). The receptors stem from a young man who had mild COVID-19 (a few samples of this study predate the infection). Cell type and time point are not known.

The V call is TRBV4-2, the J call TRBJ1-2, with TRBD1 as a possible D gene (6 bases). Germline V gene sequence: CDR1 LGHNA, CDR2 YNFKEQ. The CDR3 is made up of 15 amino acids. V lost 4 bases and J lost 6, with 18 bases in between. In DNA form, the CDR3 reads TGTGCCAGCAGCCCCCTACCCCAGGGGCGTAATGGCTACACCTTC. This gives the protein CASSPLPQGRNGYTF.

In this sample, this clonotype turned up a few times. J is TRBJ1-5 and V is TRBV27; maybe TRBD1 (5 bases). Germline CDR1 MNHEY, CDR2 SMNVEV (reference sequence). The CDR3 has 15 amino acids. V was clipped by 1 base and J by 8 bases, with 15 bases between them. The CDR3 loop reads CASSLFGTIPEPQHF. For the CDR3, the DNA is TGTGCCAGCAGTTTATTCGGGACCATTCCGGAGCCCCAGCATTTT.

The rearrangement links TRBV4-2 to TRBJ2-7, with D possibly matching TRBD2 (6 bases). The CDR3 is 15 amino acids. Trimming shortened V by 4 bases and J by 4 bases, and 17 bases separated the two germline ends. Germline V CDR1 and CDR2: LGHNA, YNFKEQ. The CDR3 spells CASSRETGTPYEQYF. The CDR3 DNA reads TGTGCCAGCAGCCGAGAAACCGGGACTCCGTACGAGCAGTACTTC.

This clonotype has more than one count but fewer than ten. V and J are TRBV18 and TRBJ1-4; no definite D call. CDR3 length equals 15 residues. CDR1 and CDR2 from the germline V gene are KGHSH and LQKENI. With 6 bases removed from V and 6 bases from J, the gap between germline ends came to 17 bases. DNA of the CDR3: TGTGCCAGCTCCACGCGGTCCGGCGGAGATGAAAAACTGTTTTTT. This gives the protein CASSTRSGGDEKLFF.

V gene TRBV7-6 combines with J gene TRBJ2-3; D is uncertain. The CDR3 sequence is 14 residues long. Trimming removed 1 base at V and 2 bases at J, with 7 bases between. Germline loops: CDR1 SGHVS, CDR2 FNYEAQ. The CDR3 DNA is TGTGCCAGCAGCTTAGGCCACGACACAGATACGCAGTATTTT. Residues: CASSLGHDTDTQYF.

This clonotype was seen many times. The chain employs TRBV10-3 and TRBJ2-2; D ambiguous. This CDR3 has 14 residues. Germline V lookup: CDR1 ENHRY, CDR2 SYGVKD. The V and J ends lost 0 bases and 2 bases respectively, with 4 bases between them. The CDR3 sequence: CAISESSNTGELFF. The CDR3 DNA reads TGTGCCATCAGTGAGTCGAGCAACACCGGGGAGCTGTTTTTT.

This clonotype showed up just a few times. This chain links TRBV12-3 or TRBV12-4 with TRBJ1-1; 8 bases match TRBD1. V lost 6 bases to trimming and J lost 5 bases; unmatched junction nucleotides: 8. The length of the CDR3 is 14 residues. CDR3 region: CASRGLDRETEAFF. The CDR3 DNA sequence: TGTGCCAGCAGAGGATTGGACAGGGAGACTGAAGCTTTCTTT.

The chain has TRBV7-3 and TRBJ2-1; D call uncertain. This CDR3 contains 12 residues. Germline V gives CDR1 SGHTA, CDR2 FQGTGA. V was shortened by 6 bases and J by 9 bases, with 12 bases between the two germline ends. In nucleotides, the CDR3 is TGTGCCAGCAGTTCCTACATCGGTGAGCAGTTCTTC. Translating gives CASSSYIGEQFF.

This chain links TRBV6-1 with TRBJ1-6; D call uncertain. There are 14 residues in the CDR3. The germline gives CDR1 MNHNS, CDR2 SASEGT. Trimming took 10 bases from V and 6 from J, leaving 16 bases between them. The CDR3 region is CATLGHPPNSPLHF. The CDR3 nucleotides are TGTGCCACCCTCGGGCATCCTCCTAATTCACCCCTCCACTTT.

In its sample, this clonotype was seen many times. The chain has TRBV7-2 and TRBJ2-3; TRBD1 matches 8 bases. From germline, CDR1 is SGHTA and CDR2 FQGNSA. V was clipped by 5 bases and J by 2 bases; unmatched bases: 3. The CDR3 runs to 14 residues. DNA of the CDR3: TGTGCCAGCAGCGAGACAGGGGCCACAGATACGCAGTATTTT. Its protein product is CASSETGATDTQYF.

The chain links TRBV29-1 to TRBJ1-1; D is perhaps TRBD1 (5 bases). The germline V and J ends were trimmed by 4 bases and 6 bases, with 15 bases remaining between them. CDR3 length: 13 residues. In germline, CDR1 is SQVTM, CDR2 ANQGSEA. The CDR3 DNA reads TGCAGCGTTGCGGACGGCCTGGGGGCTGAAGCTTTCTTT. Translating it yields CSVADGLGAEAFF.

This sequence joins TRBV24-1 and TRBJ1-2; D ambiguous. Trimming stripped 8 bases from V and 5 bases from J, with 8 bases between. Germline values: CDR1 KGHDR, CDR2 SFDVKD. The CDR3 is made up of 11 amino acids. The CDR3 DNA follows: TGTGCCACCAACCTTTCTTATGGCTACACCTTC. This codes for CATNLSYGYTF.

This clonotype was counted ten times or more. This chain links TRBV5-4 with TRBJ1-5; weak D call: TRBD1 (6 bases). Germline V gene lookup returns CDR1 SGHNT and CDR2 YYREEE (reference sequence). The CDR3 sequence is 16 residues long. Trimming took 4 bases from V and 3 from J, leaving 17 bases between them. This chain's CDR3 is CASSQGGQPPNQPQHF. The CDR3 DNA sequence: TGTGCCAGCAGCCAAGGCGGACAGCCCCCCAATCAGCCCCAGCATTTT.

The rearrangement uses TRBV7-3 and TRBJ1-1, with D possibly matching TRBD1 (5 bases). V lost 6 bases and J 3 bases, leaving 17 bases between the germline ends. The CDR3 spans 15 residues. CDR1 is SGHTA, CDR2 FQGTGA, per germline. CDR3 region: CASRIPGRVDTEAFF. The CDR3 DNA follows: TGTGCCAGCAGGATACCGGGACGGGTGGACACTGAAGCTTTCTTT.

This clonotype was recorded many times. The V gene is TRBV6-5, the J gene TRBJ2-5; D perhaps matches TRBD2 (7 bases). The germline gives CDR1 MNHEY, CDR2 SVGAGI. Trimming left V 0 bases short and J 10 bases short, with 18 bases between. The CDR3 runs 15 residues. For the CDR3, the DNA is TGTGCCAGCAGTTACTCAATCGGGGGCAGGGAGGGCCAGTACTTC. This sequence encodes CASSYSIGGREGQYF.

CDR3 in amino acids: CASSDWGDTQYF. The CDR3 region has the DNA TGTGCCAGCAGTGACTGGGGAGATACGCAGTATTTT. The genes are TRBV6-4 and TRBJ2-3; no firm D call. CDR1 and CDR2 (germline): MRHNA, SNTAGT. This CDR3 has 12 amino acids. Trimming shortened V by 1 base and J by 5 bases, and 4 bases separated the two germline ends.

CDR3 in amino acids: CASSSPRWKASTEAFF. CDR3 DNA sequence: TGTGCCAGCAGCTCCCCCCGCTGGAAGGCTAGCACTGAAGCTTTCTTT. The rearrangement uses TRBV7-9 and TRBJ1-1, with D hard to call. This CDR3 has 16 residues. Looked up from germline, CDR1 is SEHNR and CDR2 is FQNEAQ (reference sequence). V lost 4 bases and J lost 4, with 19 bases in between. Filled out from reference TRBV7-9 and TRBJ1-1, the complete variable domain reads DTGVSQNPRHKITKRGQNVTFRCDPISEHNRLYWYRQTLGQGPEFLTYFQNEAQLEKSRLLSDRFSAERPKGSFSTLEIQRTEQGDSAMYLCASSSPRWKASTEAFFGQGTRLTVV.

This clonotype was picked up a small number of times. This chain joins TRBV7-6 and TRBJ2-5, with D possibly being TRBD2 (5 bases). CDR1 and CDR2 (germline): SGHVS, FNYEAQ. Trimming pared 7 bases from V and 4 bases from J, leaving 16 bases between. The CDR3 is 14 amino acids. CDR3 bases: TGTGCCAGCACCCCTAGCCGGGCCCGAGAGACCCAGTACTTC. Translated, it gives CASTPSRARETQYF.

This clonotype is a singleton in its sample. This chain uses TRBV3-1 with TRBJ2-1; 7 nucleotides align to TRBD1. Germline CDR1 LGHDT, CDR2 YNNKEL (reference sequence). The CDR3 loop spans 15 amino acids. The J segment lost 5 bases and the V segment lost 0 bases, leaving 4 bases of the junction unmatched. This CDR3 reads CASSQEGQSDNEQFF. In nucleotides, the CDR3 is TGTGCCAGCAGCCAAGAGGGACAGTCAGACAATGAGCAGTTCTTC.

The chain is built from TRBV6-2 or TRBV6-3 and TRBJ1-2; tentative D call: TRBD1 (6 bases). This CDR3 is built from 13 residues. Trimming removed 8 bases from V and 7 bases from J, with 17 bases in between. The germline gives CDR1 MNHEY, CDR2 SVGEGT. This chain's CDR3 is CASATGLRSGYTF. CDR3 nucleotide sequence: TGTGCCAGCGCTACAGGGTTAAGGAGTGGCTACACCTTC.